One and the same sample provided the 28 T cell receptor beta chains below, sequenced in a study of blood T cell repertoires in COVID-19. Profiling relied on immunoSEQ multiplex PCR, and the TCRdb table lists in-frame clones only, not all of them. The sample consists of some 400,000 clones, more than 75% of them appearing once. Source material: peripheral blood. These receptors were taken from a woman under 40 with COVID-19, enrolled during active disease.

CDR3 protein: CAWSLLAYGYTF. The CDR3 DNA reads as TGTGCCTGGAGTTTGCTAGCATATGGCTACACCTTC. The chain couples TRBV30 to TRBJ1-2; no clear D. Germline V gives CDR1 GTSNPN, CDR2 SVGIG (reference sequence). The CDR3 has 12 residues. V was trimmed by 2 bases and J by 5 bases, leaving 9 bases between them.

This clone was found a few times. The chain is built from TRBV6-5 and TRBJ2-7, with D perhaps TRBD2 (7 bases). Trimming shortened V by 0 bases and J by 5 bases, and 14 bases separated the two germline ends. CDR3 length equals 15 residues. Germline CDR1 is MNHEY and CDR2 is SVGAGI. CDR3 amino acids: CASSYSGGGGDEQYF. Here the CDR3 DNA reads TGTGCCAGCAGTTACTCGGGAGGGGGGGGTGACGAGCAGTACTTC.

The rearrangement links TRBV3-1 (or the pseudogene TRBV3-2) to TRBJ1-2; 7 bases align to TRBD1. J lost 4 bases, V lost 4 bases, and 6 bases had no gene match. CDR1 is LGHDT, CDR2 YNNKEL, per germline (reference sequence). This CDR3 contains 14 residues. CDR3 DNA: TGTGCCAGCAGCCTGCCCGGGACAGCCTATGGCTACACCTTC. It yields the protein CASSLPGTAYGYTF.

V is TRBV19 and J is TRBJ2-2, with 13 nucleotides matching TRBD2. The CDR3 loop spans 17 amino acids. Trimming cost V 6 bases and J 0 bases; bases outside gene matches: 4. Germline V gives CDR1 LNHDA, CDR2 SQIVND (reference sequence). CDR3 residues: CASRTGTSGTNTGELFF. The DNA for the CDR3 is TGTGCCAGTAGAACCGGGACTAGCGGGACGAACACCGGGGAGCTGTTTTTT.

The CDR3 sequence is CASSETSGRAWTQYF. CDR3 coding DNA: TGCGCCAGCAGCGAGACTAGCGGGAGGGCTTGGACCCAGTACTTC. V gene TRBV5-1 combines with J gene TRBJ2-5; 14 nucleotides align to TRBD2. Trimming at V came to 4 bases and at J to 7 bases, leaving 6 bases not matched to a gene. From germline, CDR1 is SGHRS and CDR2 YFSETQ. The CDR3 contains 15 residues.

CDR3 amino acids: CASSQSALKGNTIYF. In DNA, the CDR3 is TGCGCCAGCAGTCAATCGGCCCTGAAGGGGAACACCATATATTTT. The chain recombines TRBV23-1 with TRBJ1-3, with TRBD1 as a possible D gene (5 bases). TRBV23-1 is marked as an open reading frame, function uncertain. V shed 0 bases and J shed 7 bases, with 13 bases lying between them. CDR3 size: 15 residues.

V usage is TRBV11-2 and J usage is TRBJ2-1, with D hard to call. The V and J ends lost 2 bases and 15 bases respectively, with 20 bases between them. Germline values: CDR1 SGHAT, CDR2 FQNNGV. This CDR3 region has 14 residues. CDR3 bases: TGTGCCAGCAGCTTAATGAGCGCATCCCCAAACTCGTTCTTC. Protein sequence: CASSLMSASPNSFF.

V gene TRBV5-1 combines with J gene TRBJ2-2; 10 nucleotides align to TRBD1. The V segment lost 2 bases and the J segment 5 bases; nucleotides outside the gene matches: 3. The CDR3 is 15 residues long. Germline assignment: CDR1 SGHRS and CDR2 YFSETQ. The CDR3 DNA follows: TGCGCCAGCAGCTTCGGGACAGGGGAAACCGGGGAGCTGTTTTTT. Translation: CASSFGTGETGELFF.

The chain combines TRBV14 with TRBJ2-6, with 9 bases aligning to TRBD1. Germline values: CDR1 SGHDN, CDR2 FVKESK. The CDR3 loop spans 17 amino acids. V shed 5 bases, J shed 1 base, and the junction held 6 bases outside the gene matches. CDR3 bases: TGTGCCAGCAGCACGGGACAGGGAGATTCTGGGGCCAACGTCCTGACTTTC. Its protein is CASSTGQGDSGANVLTF.

The gene calls are TRBV19 and TRBJ1-6; D is unresolved. CDR1 and CDR2 (germline): LNHDA, SQIVND (reference sequence). The CDR3 spans 16 residues. With 6 bases removed from V and 6 bases from J, the gap between germline ends came to 18 bases. The CDR3 DNA reads TGTGCCAGTAGCAAATACGAGGTGCGTCTTAATTCACCCCTCCACTTT. Its translation: CASSKYEVRLNSPLHF.

The chain has TRBV3-1 (or the pseudogene TRBV3-2) and TRBJ2-7; maybe TRBD1 (6 bases). Per the germline V gene, CDR1 is LGHDT and CDR2 is YNNKEL (reference sequence). With 4 bases removed from V and 0 bases from J, the gap between germline ends came to 19 bases. The CDR3 consists of 17 residues. CDR3 in DNA: TGTGCCAGCAGCCCCCCTGGGGGCGGATTAAGCTCCTACGAGCAGTACTTC. Translation gives CASSPPGGGLSSYEQYF.

This chain links TRBV7-8 with TRBJ2-1; 9 nucleotides align to TRBD2. The V and J ends lost 4 bases and 2 bases, in that order; junction bases with no gene match: 6. There are 16 residues in the CDR3. Per the germline V gene, CDR1 is SGHVS and CDR2 is FQNEAQ. The CDR3 coding sequence is TGTGCCAGCAGCTCGGCCGCTAGCGGGACCTACAATGAGCAGTTCTTC. Protein: CASSSAASGTYNEQFF.

This sequence joins TRBV24-1 and TRBJ1-5; maybe TRBD1 (5 bases). CDR3 length equals 15 residues. Germline CDR1 is KGHDR and CDR2 is SFDVKD. V lost 2 bases and J 5 bases, leaving 12 bases between the germline ends. The CDR3 nucleotides are TGTGCCACCAGTGATTCACGGACACCCGATCAGCCCCAGCATTTT. Protein sequence: CATSDSRTPDQPQHF.

This sequence joins TRBV2 and TRBJ2-3, with 9 bases aligning to TRBD2. With V trimmed by 4 bases and J by 4 bases, 9 bases remained unmatched. The germline V gene has CDR1 SNHLY and CDR2 FYNNEI. The CDR3 has 16 amino acids. This CDR3 reads CASSGGGGRAADTQYF. The CDR3, as DNA: TGTGCCAGCAGTGGAGGTGGCGGGAGGGCGGCAGATACGCAGTATTTT.

This chain joins TRBV27 and TRBJ2-3, with TRBD2 identical over 11 bases. The CDR3 is 14 residues long. J gave up 6 bases and V 6 bases, and 5 bases lay outside the gene matches. Germline assignment: CDR1 MNHEY and CDR2 SMNVEV (reference sequence). The CDR3 sequence: CASRPSGRLDTQYF. The CDR3 coding sequence is TGTGCCAGCAGGCCTAGCGGGAGGTTGGATACGCAGTATTTT.

V usage is TRBV28 and J usage is TRBJ2-1; the match to TRBD2 covers 14 bases. The CDR3 totals 16 residues. Germline-derived CDR1 and CDR2 are MDHEN and SYDVKM. V lost 6 bases to trimming and J lost 3 bases; unmatched junction nucleotides: 4. CDR3 nucleotide sequence: TGTGCCAGCAGCACCGGGACTAGCGGGAGCTACAATGAGCAGTTCTTC. It codes for CASSTGTSGSYNEQFF.

The chain carries TRBV7-2 and TRBJ2-7, with a tentative D call TRBD2 (6 bases). CDR1 and CDR2 (germline): SGHTA, FQGNSA. V was shortened by 3 bases and J by 1 base, with 13 bases between the two germline ends. The CDR3 loop spans 15 amino acids. CDR3: CASSFTGLMSYEQYF. CDR3 nucleotides: TGTGCCAGCAGCTTTACGGGACTTATGTCCTACGAGCAGTACTTC.

The J gene is TRBJ1-2, the V gene TRBV6-1; 7 bases fit TRBD1. The CDR3 spans 14 residues. CDR1 MNHNS and CDR2 SASEGT come from the germline V gene. The V segment lost 1 base and the J segment 8 bases; nucleotides outside the gene matches: 7. CDR3 sequence reads: CASSEEGARRGYTF. As DNA, the CDR3 is TGTGCCAGCAGTGAAGAGGGGGCCCGGAGAGGCTACACCTTC.

The V call is TRBV7-3, the J call TRBJ2-2, with D unclear. The germline V gene encodes CDR1 SGHTA and CDR2 FQGTGA. This CDR3 is built from 12 residues. The V end lost 5 bases, the J end lost 8 bases, and 9 bases lay between the germline ends. Written as DNA, the CDR3 is TGTGCCAGCAGCCTAATAGTAGGGGAGCTGTTTTTT. This encodes CASSLIVGELFF.

In this sample, this clone turned up once. CDR3: CASSSSGSYEQYF. The CDR3 bases are TGTGCCAGCTCATCGTCAGGGTCCTACGAGCAGTACTTC. This chain connects TRBV18 to TRBJ2-7, with D possibly being TRBD1 (5 bases). From germline, CDR1 is KGHSH and CDR2 LQKENI. This CDR3 is 13 amino acids long. Trimming removed 5 bases at V and 1 base at J, with 9 bases between.

The chain couples TRBV5-1 to TRBJ2-5, with TRBD1 identical over 9 bases. CDR3 size: 16 residues. Trimming cost V 2 bases and J 5 bases; bases outside gene matches: 10. The V gene's germline CDR1 is SGHRS and CDR2 YFSETQ. CDR3: CASSLVVNRGLETQYF. DNA of the CDR3: TGCGCCAGCAGCTTAGTGGTAAACAGGGGGCTTGAGACCCAGTACTTC.

The V call is TRBV30, the J call TRBJ2-7, with 8 bases that match TRBD2. V dropped 7 bases and J dropped 5; count of bases not matched to a gene: 10. CDR1 and CDR2 (germline): GTSNPN, SVGIG (reference sequence). This CDR3 has 13 residues. The CDR3 region is CAYAGGGFDEQYF. Here the CDR3 DNA reads TGTGCCTACGCCGGGGGGGGTTTCGACGAGCAGTACTTC.

This sequence joins TRBV9 and TRBJ2-1; 9 bases map to TRBD2. V was pared by 0 bases and J by 6 bases, with 13 bases of the junction left unmatched. The CDR3 extends over 18 amino acids. The germline gives CDR1 SGDLS, CDR2 YYNGEE. The chain's CDR3 is CASSVDVSGGDWANEQFF. In DNA, the CDR3 is TGTGCCAGCAGCGTAGATGTTAGCGGGGGTGATTGGGCCAATGAGCAGTTCTTC.

This clone was counted many times. V gene TRBV6-4 combines with J gene TRBJ2-1; 11 bases fit TRBD2. The CDR3 is 15 residues long. Germline V gene sequence: CDR1 MRHNA, CDR2 SNTAGT. Trimming cost V 8 bases and J 4 bases; bases outside gene matches: 7. CDR3 DNA: TGTGCCAGCCGCCCGACTAGCGGGGATTACAATGAGCAGTTCTTC. Translating it yields CASRPTSGDYNEQFF.

V and J are TRBV19 and TRBJ2-3; no reliable D call. This CDR3 spans 13 amino acids. Trimming left V 1 base short and J 6 bases short, with 8 bases between. Germline V gene sequence: CDR1 LNHDA, CDR2 SQIVND (reference sequence). The CDR3 region has the DNA TGTGCCAGTAGTATAGGTTCCGGGGATACGCAGTATTTT. It translates to CASSIGSGDTQYF.

The V gene is TRBV4-1, the J gene TRBJ2-7, with a weak D call TRBD1 (5 bases). Looked up from germline, CDR1 is MGHRA and CDR2 is YSYEKL. V gave up 1 base and J gave up 0 bases, with 10 bases separating them. The CDR3 contains 15 residues. The CDR3 here is CASSQGETVSYEQYF. In DNA form, the CDR3 reads TGCGCCAGCAGCCAAGGAGAGACAGTCTCCTACGAGCAGTACTTC.

The J gene is TRBJ1-1, the V gene TRBV6-5, with D perhaps TRBD1 (6 bases). Trimming cost V 10 bases and J 4 bases, with 19 bases left between them. Germline-derived CDR1 and CDR2 are MNHEY and SVGAGI. This CDR3 region has 14 residues. The CDR3 sequence is CATMGWGPVTEAFF. CDR3 nucleotide sequence: TGTGCCACCATGGGCTGGGGGCCTGTCACTGAAGCTTTCTTT.

The chain has TRBV7-3 and TRBJ2-7; D may be TRBD2 (6 bases). Deletions cut 2 bases from V and 0 bases from J, with 11 bases between. The CDR3 consists of 15 residues. Germline V lookup: CDR1 SGHTA, CDR2 FQGTGA. Here the CDR3 DNA reads TGTGCCAGCAGCTTATATAGCGGAAGCTCCTACGAGCAGTACTTC. This codes for CASSLYSGSSYEQYF.